One and the same sample provided the 12 T cell receptor beta chains below, sequenced in a study of siplizumab effects on memory and regulatory T cells. Assay used: immunoSEQ multiplex PCR; TCRdb lists only in-frame clones, some missing. This sample has about 100,000 clones, with about 94% found just once. The sequenced material came from non-Treg CD4+ T cells sorted from blood. These receptors all come from a human donor in good health.

The chain couples TRBV29-1 to TRBJ2-7; D gene ambiguous. Per the germline V gene, CDR1 is SQVTM and CDR2 is ANQGSEA. The CDR3 has 11 amino acids. V was shortened by 3 bases and J by 0 bases, with 3 bases between the two germline ends. Here the CDR3 DNA reads TGCAGCGTTGAGGCCTCCTACGAGCAGTACTTC. Amino acids: CSVEASYEQYF.

This rearrangement joins TRBV5-6 to TRBJ2-5; 9 bases map to TRBD2. There are 14 residues in the CDR3. With 4 bases clipped from V and 2 bases from J, the junction kept 3 bases outside the gene matches. In germline, CDR1 is SGHDT, CDR2 YYEEEE. The chain's CDR3 is CASSLAGQQETQYF. The CDR3, as DNA: TGTGCCAGCAGCCTAGCGGGACAGCAAGAGACCCAGTACTTC.

The rearrangement uses TRBV6-1 and TRBJ2-3, with unresolved D. Trimming shortened V by 10 bases and J by 5 bases, and 16 bases separated the two germline ends. Germline values: CDR1 MNHNS, CDR2 SASEGT. This CDR3 contains 13 residues. In DNA, the CDR3 is TGTGCCACAGCCCCGGTTCTATTAGATACGCAGTATTTT. Its protein is CATAPVLLDTQYF.

In nucleotides, the CDR3 is TGTGCCAGCAGCTGGGGACTAGCGGGTGCCTACGAGCAGTACTTC. The encoded protein is CASSWGLAGAYEQYF. The chain uses TRBV5-4 and TRBJ2-7; the match to TRBD2 covers 12 bases. The CDR3 sequence is 15 residues long. The V segment lost 3 bases and the J segment 2 bases; nucleotides outside the gene matches: 3. Germline assignment: CDR1 SGHNT and CDR2 YYREEE (reference sequence). Full variable domain (missing parts from reference TRBV5-4 and TRBJ2-7): ETGVTQSPTHLIKTRGQQVTLRCSSQSGHNTVSWYQQALGQGPQFIFQYYREEENGRGNFPPRFSGLQFPNYSSELNVNALELDDSALYLCASSWGLAGAYEQYFGPGTRLTVT.

The chain recombines TRBV4-1 with TRBJ2-7; a weak D match, TRBD1 (5 bases). The V end was cut by 0 bases, the J end by 4 bases, with 16 bases between. The CDR3 extends over 16 amino acids. Germline-derived CDR1 and CDR2 are MGHRA and YSYEKL. Here the CDR3 DNA reads TGCGCCAGCAGCCAAGACAGGGTCTCTATAATTTACGAGCAGTACTTC. Protein: CASSQDRVSIIYEQYF.

CDR3 sequence (DNA): TGTGCCAGCAAAGGATTTCCTAGCGGTTACGAGCAGTACTTC. Its translation: CASKGFPSGYEQYF. The V gene is TRBV6-5, the J gene TRBJ2-7; the match to TRBD2 covers 7 bases. CDR3 size: 14 residues. V shed 7 bases, J shed 4 bases, and the junction held 10 bases outside the gene matches. The V gene's germline CDR1 is MNHEY and CDR2 SVGAGI.

In DNA, the CDR3 is TGTGCCAGCAAAAACGGGGGGCAAAACATTCAGTACTTC. Its protein product is CASKNGGQNIQYF. The chain employs TRBV6-5 and TRBJ2-4; a weak D match, TRBD2 (7 bases). CDR1 and CDR2 (germline): MNHEY, SVGAGI. Trimming shortened V by 7 bases and J by 5 bases, and 12 bases separated the two germline ends. This CDR3 region has 13 residues.

The chain uses TRBV5-1 and TRBJ2-3; possible D gene TRBD2, 5 bases. Germline V CDR1 and CDR2: SGHRS, YFSETQ. V was trimmed by 4 bases and J by 2 bases, leaving 14 bases between them. The CDR3 consists of 15 residues. The CDR3 nucleotides are TGCGCCAGCAGCCCATCACTAGAATACACAGATACGCAGTATTTT. Translation gives CASSPSLEYTDTQYF.

The gene calls are TRBV7-9 and TRBJ2-1, with 9 positions matching TRBD2. Looked up from germline, CDR1 is SEHNR and CDR2 is FQNEAQ (reference sequence). This CDR3 has 17 amino acids. Unmatched junction bases numbered 9, after V lost 2 bases and J lost 4 bases. In nucleotides, the CDR3 is TGTGCCAGCAGCTTACGGTCTGCGGGAGGGGGGTACAATGAGCAGTTCTTC. Its protein product is CASSLRSAGGGYNEQFF. Looking up the rest from reference TRBV7-9 and TRBJ2-1 gives the full variable domain: DTGVSQNPRHKITKRGQNVTFRCDPISEHNRLYWYRQTLGQGPEFLTYFQNEAQLEKSRLLSDRFSAERPKGSFSTLEIQRTEQGDSAMYLCASSLRSAGGGYNEQFFGPGTRLTVL.

The chain couples TRBV6-1 to TRBJ2-7; D is unresolved. The germline CDR1 and CDR2 sequences are MNHNS and SASEGT. The germline V and J ends were trimmed by 6 bases and 6 bases, with 15 bases remaining between them. CDR3 length equals 13 residues. This chain's CDR3 is CASSTTLGLEQYF. For the CDR3, the DNA is TGTGCCAGCAGCACTACTCTGGGCCTCGAGCAGTACTTC.

This clone was seen a handful of times. The same CDR3 arises from other DNA sequences in this sample as well. V and J are TRBV15 and TRBJ1-1; the D is unclear. V dropped 0 bases and J dropped 1 base, with 6 bases sitting between them. CDR1 is LNHNV and CDR2 is YYDKDF in the germline V gene (reference sequence). This CDR3 has 14 amino acids. In nucleotides, the CDR3 is TGTGCCACCAGCAGAGAGGGGAGGAACACTGAAGCTTTCTTT. Amino acids: CATSREGRNTEAFF.

The sample holds one count of this clone. The chain uses TRBV2 and TRBJ2-5, with D tentatively TRBD2 (6 bases). Germline V gene lookup returns CDR1 SNHLY and CDR2 FYNNEI. V dropped 5 bases and J dropped 5 bases, with 18 bases sitting between them. The CDR3 runs to 15 residues. The CDR3 nucleotides read TGTGCCAGCAGTTTGTACGGACTGGAGGGGGAGACCCAGTACTTC. This sequence encodes CASSLYGLEGETQYF.